A single sample gave rise to the 12 T cell receptor beta chains below, sequenced in a study of blood T cell repertoires in COVID-19. The repertoire was sequenced with immunoSEQ multiplex PCR; TCRdb's copy has only in-frame clones and lacks some. The sample holds under 350,000 clones; roughly 91% are singletons and the top ten take approximately 4.3%. The sample was peripheral blood. These receptors were taken from a middle-aged man with acute or convalescent COVID-19.

The chain carries TRBV24-1 and TRBJ2-2; 7 bases are a match to TRBD1. The CDR3 is 18 residues long. The ends lost 5 bases at V and 0 bases at J; junction bases unmatched: 11. Germline V gene data show CDR1 as KGHDR and CDR2 as SFDVKD. CDR3 protein: CATSGRTGRGSNTGELFF. The CDR3 DNA sequence: TGTGCCACCAGTGGCCGGACAGGAAGGGGATCGAACACCGGGGAGCTGTTTTTT.

A few counts support this clone. This chain uses TRBV6-1 with TRBJ2-4, with D perhaps TRBD2 (5 bases). This CDR3 spans 12 amino acids. Germline V lookup: CDR1 MNHNS, CDR2 SASEGT. Trimming pared 2 bases from V and 6 bases from J, leaving 5 bases between. DNA for the CDR3: TGTGCCAGCAGTGAAAGCGGAAACATTCAGTACTTC. Translated, it gives CASSESGNIQYF.

The chain is built from TRBV7-2 and TRBJ1-1, with 9 positions matching TRBD1. There are 14 residues in the CDR3. Germline values: CDR1 SGHTA, CDR2 FQGNSA. V was pared by 5 bases and J by 6 bases, with 7 bases of the junction left unmatched. The CDR3 DNA follows: TGTGCCAGCAGCCTACAGGGGGCGAGGGCTGAAGCTTTCTTT. Translating gives CASSLQGARAEAFF.

The rearrangement joins TRBV5-1 to TRBJ2-1, with 8 bases identical to TRBD1. Trimming cost V 5 bases and J 9 bases; bases outside gene matches: 10. The germline V gene has CDR1 SGHRS and CDR2 YFSETQ. This CDR3 is 14 amino acids long. CDR3 region: CASSYWDGQGEQFF. The CDR3 nucleotides are TGCGCCAGCAGTTATTGGGACGGACAGGGTGAGCAGTTCTTC.

This chain uses TRBV5-1 with TRBJ2-5; TRBD2 is a possible D gene (5 bases). The CDR3 is made up of 12 amino acids. Trimming cost V 2 bases and J 7 bases, with 9 bases left between them. The germline V gene encodes CDR1 SGHRS and CDR2 YFSETQ. CDR3 region: CASSFESGTQYF. The CDR3 DNA is TGCGCCAGCAGCTTTGAAAGCGGGACCCAGTACTTC.

The chain combines TRBV6-5 with TRBJ1-1; 7 nucleotides align to TRBD1. This CDR3 spans 14 amino acids. Trimming cost V 6 bases and J 1 base; bases outside gene matches: 5. Germline CDR1 is MNHEY and CDR2 is SVGAGI. CDR3: CASRETGRNTEAFF. DNA of the CDR3: TGTGCCAGCAGGGAGACAGGGAGGAACACTGAAGCTTTCTTT.

CDR3 sequence: CASSFSGGLGEQYF. Here the CDR3 DNA reads TGTGCCAGCAGCTTTTCGGGGGGTCTCGGCGAGCAGTACTTC. The chain couples TRBV11-2 to TRBJ2-7; 7 positions agree with TRBD2. The CDR3 loop spans 14 amino acids. Looked up from germline, CDR1 is SGHAT and CDR2 is FQNNGV. The junction had 8 bases not matched to a gene; V was cut back by 3 bases and J by 6 bases.

The chain uses TRBV3-1 (or the pseudogene TRBV3-2) and TRBJ1-1; D perhaps matches TRBD1 (6 bases). The CDR3 sequence is 15 residues long. Germline V gives CDR1 LGHDT, CDR2 YNNKEL (reference sequence). Trimming shortened V by 4 bases and J by 1 base, and 13 bases separated the two germline ends. CDR3 bases: TGTGCCAGCAGCCCCTCGGACAGAGGGAACACTGAAGCTTTCTTT. This encodes CASSPSDRGNTEAFF.

The V and J genes are TRBV9 and TRBJ2-2; a possible D gene is TRBD1 (5 bases). Germline V gene sequence: CDR1 SGDLS, CDR2 YYNGEE. V was clipped by 7 bases and J by 4 bases, with 20 bases between them. This CDR3 is built from 16 residues. CDR3 DNA sequence: TGTGCCAGCCCTCTAGGGGATCCCGTAGGCACCGGGGAGCTGTTTTTT. Protein product: CASPLGDPVGTGELFF.

In its sample, this clone was seen once. The rearrangement joins TRBV2 to TRBJ2-3, with unresolved D. V lost 5 bases, J lost 2 bases, and 5 bases lay in between. This CDR3 is 12 amino acids long. Germline V gives CDR1 SNHLY, CDR2 FYNNEI. The CDR3 spells CASSYNTDTQYF. The CDR3 nucleotides read TGTGCCAGCAGTTACAACACAGATACGCAGTATTTT.

This chain connects TRBV2 to TRBJ2-1; TRBD2 aligns across 10 bases. The CDR3 is made up of 14 amino acids. Germline CDR1 and CDR2: SNHLY and FYNNEI. The junction had 7 bases not matched to a gene; V was cut back by 8 bases and J by 6 bases. CDR3 protein: CASAGTSEANEQFF. Written as DNA, the CDR3 is TGTGCCAGCGCCGGGACTAGCGAAGCCAATGAGCAGTTCTTC. Together with reference TRBV2 and TRBJ2-1, the CDR3 gives the full variable domain: EPEVTQTPSHQVTQMGQEVILRCVPISNHLYFYWYRQILGQKVEFLVSFYNNEISEKSEIFDDQFSVERPDGSNFTLKIRSTKLEDSAMYFCASAGTSEANEQFFGPGTRLTVL.

V usage is TRBV19 and J usage is TRBJ1-2, with D tentatively TRBD1 (6 bases). Deletions cut 5 bases from V and 4 bases from J, with 17 bases between. The CDR3 loop spans 15 amino acids. Germline V gene lookup returns CDR1 LNHDA and CDR2 SQIVND (reference sequence). CDR3 sequence: CASSRPSRGSYGYTF. The CDR3 region has the DNA TGTGCCAGTAGTCGCCCATCCAGGGGATCCTATGGCTACACCTTC.